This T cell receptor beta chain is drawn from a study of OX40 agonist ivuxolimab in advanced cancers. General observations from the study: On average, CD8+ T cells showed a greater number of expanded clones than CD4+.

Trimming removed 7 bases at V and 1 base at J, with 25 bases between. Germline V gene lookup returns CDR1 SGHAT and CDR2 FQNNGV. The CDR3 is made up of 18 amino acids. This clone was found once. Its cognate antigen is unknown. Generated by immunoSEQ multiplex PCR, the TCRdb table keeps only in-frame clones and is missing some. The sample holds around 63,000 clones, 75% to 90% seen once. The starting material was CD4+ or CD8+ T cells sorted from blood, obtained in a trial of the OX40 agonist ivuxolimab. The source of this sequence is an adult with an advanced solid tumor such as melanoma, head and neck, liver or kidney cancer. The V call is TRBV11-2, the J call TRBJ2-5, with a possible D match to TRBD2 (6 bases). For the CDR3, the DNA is TGTGCCAGCATAAAAAGCCTGCCGGGACTCGAAATCCAAGAGACCCAGTACTTC. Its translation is CASIKSLPGLEIQETQYF.